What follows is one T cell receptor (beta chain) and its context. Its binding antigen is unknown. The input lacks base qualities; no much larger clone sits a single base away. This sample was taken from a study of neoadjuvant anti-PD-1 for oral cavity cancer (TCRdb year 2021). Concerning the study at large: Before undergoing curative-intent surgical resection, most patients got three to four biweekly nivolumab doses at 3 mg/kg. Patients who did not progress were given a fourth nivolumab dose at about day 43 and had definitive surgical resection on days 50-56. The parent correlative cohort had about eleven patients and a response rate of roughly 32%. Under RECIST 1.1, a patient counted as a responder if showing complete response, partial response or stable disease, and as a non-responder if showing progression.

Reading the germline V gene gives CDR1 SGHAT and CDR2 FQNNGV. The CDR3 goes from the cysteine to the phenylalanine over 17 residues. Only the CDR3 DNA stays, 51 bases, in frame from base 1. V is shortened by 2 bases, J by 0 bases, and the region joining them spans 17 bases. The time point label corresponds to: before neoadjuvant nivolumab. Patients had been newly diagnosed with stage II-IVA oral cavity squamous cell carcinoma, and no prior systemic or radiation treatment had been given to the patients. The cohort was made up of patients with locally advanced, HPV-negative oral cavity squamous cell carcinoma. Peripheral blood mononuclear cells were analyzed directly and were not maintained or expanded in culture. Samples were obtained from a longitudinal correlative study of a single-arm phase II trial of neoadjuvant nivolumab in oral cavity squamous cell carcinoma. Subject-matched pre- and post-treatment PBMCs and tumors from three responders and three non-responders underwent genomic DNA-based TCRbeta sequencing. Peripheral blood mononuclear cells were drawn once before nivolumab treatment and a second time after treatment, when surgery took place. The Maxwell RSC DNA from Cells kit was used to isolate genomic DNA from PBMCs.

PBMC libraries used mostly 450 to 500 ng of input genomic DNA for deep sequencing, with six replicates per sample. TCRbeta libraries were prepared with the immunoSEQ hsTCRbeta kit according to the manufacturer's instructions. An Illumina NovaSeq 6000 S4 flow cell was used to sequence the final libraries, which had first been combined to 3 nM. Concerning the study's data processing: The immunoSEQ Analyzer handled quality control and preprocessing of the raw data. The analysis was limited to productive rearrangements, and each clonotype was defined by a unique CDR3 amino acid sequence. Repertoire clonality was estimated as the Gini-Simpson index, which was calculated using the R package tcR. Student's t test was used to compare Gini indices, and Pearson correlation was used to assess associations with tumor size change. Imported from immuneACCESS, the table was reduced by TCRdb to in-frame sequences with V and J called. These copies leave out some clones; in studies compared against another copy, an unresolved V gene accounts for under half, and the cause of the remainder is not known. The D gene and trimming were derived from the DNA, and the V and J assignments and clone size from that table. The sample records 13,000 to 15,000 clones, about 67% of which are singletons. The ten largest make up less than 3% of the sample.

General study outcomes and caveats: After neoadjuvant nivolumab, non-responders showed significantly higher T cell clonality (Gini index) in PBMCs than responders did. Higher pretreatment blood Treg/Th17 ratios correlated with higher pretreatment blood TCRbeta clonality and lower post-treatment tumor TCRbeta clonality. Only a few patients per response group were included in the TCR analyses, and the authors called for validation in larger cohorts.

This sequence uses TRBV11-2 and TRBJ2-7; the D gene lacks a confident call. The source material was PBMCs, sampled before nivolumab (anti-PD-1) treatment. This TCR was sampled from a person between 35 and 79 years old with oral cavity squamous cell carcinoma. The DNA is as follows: TGTGCCAGCAGCTTAATTGCGCGGTCGTTCAGCTCCTACGAGCAGTACTTC. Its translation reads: CASSLIARSFSSYEQYF.